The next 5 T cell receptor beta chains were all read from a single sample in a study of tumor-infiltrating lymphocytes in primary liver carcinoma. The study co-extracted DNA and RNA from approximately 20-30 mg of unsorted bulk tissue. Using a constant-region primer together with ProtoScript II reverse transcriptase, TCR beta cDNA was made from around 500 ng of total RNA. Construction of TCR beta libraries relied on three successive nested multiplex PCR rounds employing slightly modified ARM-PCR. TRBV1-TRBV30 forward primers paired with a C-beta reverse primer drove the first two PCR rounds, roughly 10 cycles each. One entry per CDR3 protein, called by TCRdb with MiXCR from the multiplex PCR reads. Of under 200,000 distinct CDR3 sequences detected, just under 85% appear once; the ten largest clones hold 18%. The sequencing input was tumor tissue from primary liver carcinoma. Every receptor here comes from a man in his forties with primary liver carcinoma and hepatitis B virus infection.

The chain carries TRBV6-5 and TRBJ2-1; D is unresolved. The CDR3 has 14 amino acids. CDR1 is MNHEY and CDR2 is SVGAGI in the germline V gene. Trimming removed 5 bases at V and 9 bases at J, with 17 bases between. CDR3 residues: CASSQVGWAVEQFF. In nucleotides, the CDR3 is TGTGCCAGCAGTCAAGTCGGGTGGGCGGTTGAGCAGTTCTTC.

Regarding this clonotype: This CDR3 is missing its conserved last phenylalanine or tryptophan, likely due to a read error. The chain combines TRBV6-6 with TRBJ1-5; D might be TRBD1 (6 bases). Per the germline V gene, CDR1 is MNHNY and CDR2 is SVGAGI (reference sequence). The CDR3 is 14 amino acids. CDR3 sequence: CASSYEAGDQPQHI. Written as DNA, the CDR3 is TGTGCCAGTAGTTACGAGGCAGGGGATCAGCCCCAGCATATT.

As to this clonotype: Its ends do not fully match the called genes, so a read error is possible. CDR3 bases: TGTGCCAGCAGTCGAAGCAACAGGGGGCGAGGCGATCAGTCCCAGCATTTT. Amino acid sequence: CASSRSNRGRGDQSQHF. The rearrangement uses TRBV12-3 or TRBV12-4 and TRBJ1-5; 9 nucleotides align to TRBD1. This CDR3 region has 17 residues.

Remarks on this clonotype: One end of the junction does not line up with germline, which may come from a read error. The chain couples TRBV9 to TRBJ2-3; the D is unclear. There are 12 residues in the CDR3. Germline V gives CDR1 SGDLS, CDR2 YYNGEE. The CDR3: CASSVGTDTKYF. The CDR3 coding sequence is TGTGCCAGCAGCGTAGGCACAGATACGAAGTATTTT.

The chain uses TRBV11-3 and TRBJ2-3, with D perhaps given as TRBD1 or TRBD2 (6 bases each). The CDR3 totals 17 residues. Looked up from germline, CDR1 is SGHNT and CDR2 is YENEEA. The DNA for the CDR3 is TGTGTCAGTAGCTTCTCCTCCGGGGGCCTAGGGGCGGGTACGCAGTATTTT. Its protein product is CVSSFSSGGLGAGTQYF.